This is a list of T cell receptor beta chains from one sample in a study of cytomegalovirus exposure and HLA in healthy donors. Sequenced by immunoSEQ multiplex PCR; TCRdb stores in-frame clones only, minus some. This table holds 95,000 to 150,000 clones, 65% to 80% found once. The sample comprised PBMCs. These receptors were collected from a woman aged 40 to 50 in good health and CMV-seropositive. Both conserved end residues are trimmed from each CDR3. The order of the fields is V gene, CDR3 protein.

TRBV7-8 | ASSLIKSGELF
TRBV5-6 | ASSLGTGNRNYGYT
TRBV4-3 | ASSHLRVVGYGYT
TRBV5-1 | ASSLTGGRAYEETQY
TRBV4-3 | ASSQDKTGRNEQF
TRBV7-2 | ASSLRNYGYT
TRBV10-3 | AISDPRQGLYGYT
TRBV28 | ASSLQPMEAF
TRBV5-6 | ASSRDRGTDEQY
TRBV6-5 | ASIASANTEAF
TRBV2 | ASSSTDYSNQPQH
TRBV19 | ASTKTGDYNEQF
TRBV6-1 | ASSESAGGAYGYT
TRBV9 | ASSKTGVLNEKLF
TRBV15 | ATVGQGLYSNQPQH
TRBV5-6 | ASSLISETQY
TRBV14 | ASSQDGQGKGYSNQPQH
TRBV27 | AAGGPMGKLF